One sample yielded the 15 T cell receptor beta chains listed below, sequenced in a study of cytomegalovirus exposure and HLA in healthy donors. The primer mix had 60 Vbeta and 13 Jbeta primers. Assay: immunoSEQ multiplex PCR; the TCRdb copy retains only in-frame clones and omits some. The sample shows under 250,000 clones, 65% to 85% of them seen only once. The specimen sequenced was PBMCs. Every receptor here comes from a man in his forties or fifties in good health and CMV-seronegative.

The V and J genes are TRBV2 and TRBJ1-2; weak D call: TRBD1 (5 bases). Germline values: CDR1 SNHLY, CDR2 FYNNEI. This CDR3 spans 12 amino acids. V was pared by 6 bases and J by 6 bases, with 11 bases between. The CDR3 here is CASRDDSDGYTF. In nucleotides, the CDR3 is TGTGCCAGCAGGGATGACAGCGATGGCTACACCTTC.

The genes are TRBV11-2 and TRBJ2-1; 9 positions agree with TRBD1. The germline V gene has CDR1 SGHAT and CDR2 FQNNGV. The CDR3 runs to 16 residues. V lost 1 base, J lost 4 bases, and 5 bases stayed unmatched. CDR3 sequence: CASSLVDRGIYNEQFF. In DNA, the CDR3 is TGTGCCAGCAGCTTAGTGGACAGGGGAATATACAATGAGCAGTTCTTC.

The sample holds a few counts of this clone. The V gene is TRBV7-9, the J gene TRBJ2-2, with 9 bases identical to TRBD1. Germline-derived CDR1 and CDR2 are SEHNR and FQNEAQ (reference sequence). After removal of 6 bases from V and 2 bases from J, the junction contained 7 bases not matched to a gene. CDR3 length equals 16 residues. The CDR3 DNA is TGTGCCAGCAGGGCGGGGGACAGGGTAAACACCGGGGAGCTGTTTTTT. This codes for CASRAGDRVNTGELFF.

The chain joins TRBV5-6 to TRBJ1-6; TRBD1 might be the D (6 bases). V was shortened by 4 bases and J by 7 bases, with 15 bases between the two germline ends. Germline assignment: CDR1 SGHDT and CDR2 YYEEEE. The length of the CDR3 is 15 residues. CDR3 in DNA: TGTGCCAGCAGCGGGACGGACAGATTGAATTCACCCCTCCACTTT. Translated: CASSGTDRLNSPLHF.

The chain is built from TRBV18 and TRBJ2-3, with D hard to call. V was trimmed by 0 bases and J by 3 bases, leaving 13 bases between them. Per the germline V gene, CDR1 is KGHSH and CDR2 is LQKENI. CDR3 length: 16 amino acids. The CDR3 region has the DNA TGTGCCAGCTCACCACCGAGGTCCCAGACGACAGATACGCAGTATTTT. It encodes CASSPPRSQTTDTQYF.

V and J are TRBV7-9 and TRBJ2-7; perhaps TRBD2 as D (5 bases). The CDR3 loop spans 13 amino acids. The V gene's germline CDR1 is SEHNR and CDR2 FQNEAQ (reference sequence). The V gene lost 1 base and the J gene lost 7 bases, with 11 bases spanning the gap. The CDR3 coding sequence is TGTGCCAGCAGCTTAGGGGGAGTAAGAGAGCAGTACTTC. Protein sequence: CASSLGGVREQYF.

This clone is a singleton in its sample. The V and J genes are TRBV6-5 and TRBJ2-7; 10 nucleotides align to TRBD1. The J segment lost 2 bases and the V segment lost 7 bases, leaving 5 bases of the junction unmatched. In germline, CDR1 is MNHEY, CDR2 SVGAGI. The CDR3 is 14 amino acids. CDR3 coding DNA: TGTGCCAGCAACCGGGACAGGGGACCCTACGAGCAGTACTTC. Translating gives CASNRDRGPYEQYF.

Concerning this clone itself: Other DNA sequences in the sample encode the same CDR3. This chain uses TRBV4-1 with TRBJ1-5; 9 bases line up with TRBD1. Germline V gene data show CDR1 as MGHRA and CDR2 as YSYEKL. The ends lost 3 bases at V and 2 bases at J; junction bases unmatched: 2. This CDR3 has 15 amino acids. The CDR3 reads CASSQGQGGNQPQHF. Written as DNA, the CDR3 is TGCGCCAGCAGCCAGGGACAGGGAGGCAATCAGCCCCAGCATTTT.

The genes are TRBV19 and TRBJ1-5; a weak D match, TRBD1 (5 bases). This CDR3 is built from 14 residues. Trimming took 1 base from V and 2 from J, leaving 6 bases between them. Per the germline V gene, CDR1 is LNHDA and CDR2 is SQIVND (reference sequence). DNA of the CDR3: TGTGCCAGTAGTATAGTCAGGGGCAATCAGCCCCAGCATTTT. This sequence encodes CASSIVRGNQPQHF.

V is TRBV19 and J is TRBJ2-1; TRBD2 agrees at 10 bases. Looked up from germline, CDR1 is LNHDA and CDR2 is SQIVND (reference sequence). CDR3 length: 15 residues. V trimming: 3 bases; J trimming: 6 bases; junction bases outside the gene matches: 5. CDR3 residues: CASSIFSGRANEQFF. The CDR3 bases are TGTGCCAGTAGTATTTTCAGCGGGAGGGCCAATGAGCAGTTCTTC.

V is TRBV5-6 and J is TRBJ2-5, with TRBD2 matching over 10 bases. The ends lost 4 bases at V and 6 bases at J; junction bases unmatched: 9. Germline V gives CDR1 SGHDT, CDR2 YYEEEE. The CDR3 is 15 amino acids. DNA of the CDR3: TGTGCCAGCAGCCCCCAAGCGGGAGGGGCAAAGACCCAGTACTTC. It is translated as CASSPQAGGAKTQYF.

V is TRBV18 and J is TRBJ2-5; D gene ambiguous. Per germline, CDR1 KGHSH and CDR2 LQKENI. The CDR3 contains 13 residues. Trimming took 1 base from V and 2 from J, leaving 5 bases between them. The CDR3: CASSPQRQETQYF. For the CDR3, the DNA is TGTGCCAGCTCACCACAGAGACAAGAGACCCAGTACTTC.

This clone turned up a few times. This CDR3 reads CASSVRASGMGDTQYF. CDR3 coding DNA: TGTGCCAGCAGCGTCAGGGCTAGCGGGATGGGAGATACGCAGTATTTT. The chain recombines TRBV9 with TRBJ2-3; the match to TRBD2 covers 9 bases. The CDR3 totals 16 residues. Germline V gives CDR1 SGDLS, CDR2 YYNGEE. With 2 bases clipped from V and 5 bases from J, the junction kept 9 bases outside the gene matches. Full variable domain (outside the CDR3, taken from reference TRBV9 and TRBJ2-3): DSGVTQTPKHLITATGQRVTLRCSPRSGDLSVYWYQQSLDQGLQFLIQYYNGEERAKGNILERFSAQQFPDLHSELNLSSLELGDSALYFCASSVRASGMGDTQYFGPGTRLTVL.

The chain combines TRBV30 with TRBJ2-2; TRBD1 agrees at 7 bases. Germline CDR1 is GTSNPN and CDR2 is SVGIG (reference sequence). V shed 3 bases and J 4 bases; nucleotides not matched to a gene: 2. CDR3 length: 13 amino acids. CDR3 bases: TGTGCCTGGAGGGGACAGAGCACCGGGGAGCTGTTTTTT. This gives the protein CAWRGQSTGELFF.

The DNA for the CDR3 is TGTGCCAGCAGCCGTAGCGGGAGTGCCCCCGGGGAGCTGTTTTTT. It yields the protein CASSRSGSAPGELFF. The rearrangement links TRBV28 to TRBJ2-2; 9 bases are shared with TRBD2. J gave up 6 bases and V 6 bases, and 8 bases lay outside the gene matches. The CDR3 is made up of 15 amino acids. Germline CDR1 is MDHEN and CDR2 is SYDVKM.